This T cell receptor (beta chain) comes out of a study of post-analysis software for immune sequencing data. In the case of this clonotype: Antigen unknown.

Regarding the study as a whole: Patients showed TRBV5-6, TRBV5-1 and TRBV20-1 among roughly five TRBV segments more frequent than in controls.

The V gene end was trimmed by 2 bases and the J gene end by 2 bases; junction bases not matched to a gene: 5. The CDR3 has 16 amino acids. Germline values: CDR1 SGHRS, CDR2 YFSETQ. Unique-molecular-identifier-tagged TCR beta cDNA libraries were used. Roughly 450,000 cDNA molecules came from about 1 to 10 million T cells. Each CDR3 protein is one row after TCRdb ran MiXCR on the PCR reads. This table holds roughly 600,000 distinct CDR3 sequences, around 44% found once. The sequence came from a girl under 18 with multiple sclerosis. V gene TRBV5-1 combines with J gene TRBJ2-5, with TRBD2 matching over 11 bases. Specimen: blood. The CDR3 DNA reads as TGCGCCAGCAGCTTATTCGGGACTAGCGGACAAGAGACCCAGTACTTC. Its translation is CASSLFGTSGQETQYF.